This T cell receptor beta chain was captured by sequencing in a study of blood T cell repertoires in COVID-19. Overall study: COVID-19 samples from acute and convalescent phases originated in the United States, Italy and Spain. Sample material is recorded as cDNA or gDNA derived from T cells, B-cell-depleted T cells, or PBMCs.

With 6 bases removed from V and 6 bases from J, the gap between germline ends came to 12 bases. CDR1 is MNHEY, CDR2 SVGAGI, per germline. The CDR3 sequence is 13 residues long. This clone was found many times. Per the original methods: Amplification with reference gene primers provided the estimates of nucleated cell counts. This table comes from immunoSEQ multiplex PCR, and its TCRdb copy is limited to in-frame clones, with some not included. That table is the source of V, J and clone size, and D and trimming were worked out from the DNA. The sample lists over 150,000 clones, 65% to 80% seen once, with around 12% in the top ten.

The V gene is TRBV6-5, the J gene TRBJ2-1, with D perhaps matching TRBD2 (6 bases). The clonotype was recovered from a woman aged 50 to 65 with acute or convalescent COVID-19. What was sequenced was peripheral blood. In DNA, the CDR3 is TGTGCCAGCAGGCCCCAGGGAGGCAATGAGCAGTTCTTC. Protein: CASRPQGGNEQFF.